The rows below give T cell receptor beta chains drawn from one sample of a study of blood T cell repertoires in COVID-19. Generated by immunoSEQ multiplex PCR, the TCRdb table keeps only in-frame clones and is missing some. The sample yields 230,000 or so clones, around 85% seen once. Material: peripheral blood. The source of these receptors is a human donor in a cohort sampled during active COVID-19. The CDR3 runs from the conserved cysteine through the conserved F or W. A D gene is named only where the DNA matches it firmly. Clone sizes are given selectively: once, few, many, or a class where the clone is expanded.

>TRBV19|TRBD1|NA|TRBJ1-2
TGTGCCAGTAGTTTGGACAGGGGGCTACGTTTTGGCTACACCTTC
CASSLDRGLRFGYTF
>TRBV6-5|NA|NA|TRBJ1-2
TGTGCCAGCAGTTACTCAAGGGGAGGCTATGGCTACACCTTC
CASSYSRGGYGYTF
>TRBV15|TRBD1|NA|TRBJ2-7
TGTGCCACCAGTACCGGGACAGGGGGTCTCGAGCAGTACTTC
CATSTGTGGLEQYF
>TRBV29-1|NA|NA|TRBJ2-2
TGCAGCGTTGAAGGATGGTATGAAAGGGGAAACACCGGGGAGCTGTTTTTT
CSVEGWYERGNTGELFF
>TRBV14|NA|NA|TRBJ1-1
TGTGCCAGCAGCCTCTTTCAGGGTGGATACACTGAAGCTTTCTTT
CASSLFQGGYTEAFF
>TRBV9|TRBD2|NA|TRBJ2-5
TGTGCCAGCAGCGGACTAGGGGAGGGCCAAGAGACCCAGTACTTC
CASSGLGEGQETQYF
>TRBV27|TRBD1|NA|TRBJ1-5
TGTGCCAGCAGTTCCAGACAGGGGGAATTGATTCAGCCCCAGCATTTT
CASSSRQGELIQPQHF
>TRBV6-4|NA|NA|TRBJ2-3
TGTGCCAGCAGTGACGGCAGGGCAGATACGCAGTATTTT
CASSDGRADTQYF
>TRBV4-2|NA|NA|TRBJ1-3
TGTGCCAGCAGCCAAGTAAATGACTTCTCTGGAAACACCATATATTTT
CASSQVNDFSGNTIYF
>TRBV28|NA|few|TRBJ1-2
TGTGCCAGCAGGGACACCCGCTCCTATGGCTACACCTTC
CASRDTRSYGYTF
>TRBV6-5|TRBD1|NA|TRBJ2-7
TGTGCCAGCAGTTCCAACCAGGGGGCTTACGAGCAGTACTTC
CASSSNQGAYEQYF
>TRBV3-1/TRBV3-2|TRBD1|NA|TRBJ2-7
TGTGCCAGCAGCCAGCTCTCAAACTTAGGGGGCCCCGCCTACGAGCAGTACTTC
CASSQLSNLGGPAYEQYF
>TRBV30|TRBD1|NA|TRBJ1-5
TGTGCCTGGAGGGGACAGGGGGAACAGCCCCAGCATTTT
CAWRGQGEQPQHF
>TRBV11-2|TRBD2|NA|TRBJ2-7
TGTGCCAGCAGCCTTGGGACTAGCGGGATAGGTTACTCCTACGAGCAGTACTTC
CASSLGTSGIGYSYEQYF
>TRBV18|NA|once|TRBJ2-3
TGTGCCAGCTCACCACAACCGACAGGAAAAGATACGCAGTATTTT
CASSPQPTGKDTQYF
>TRBV9|NA|many|TRBJ1-1
TGTGCCAGCAGCGTAGCAGTGAACACTGAAGCTTTCTTT
CASSVAVNTEAFF
>TRBV20-1|NA|NA|TRBJ2-7
TGCAGTGCCGGCCCTCGGGGGGAGCAGTACTTC
CSAGPRGEQYF
>TRBV6-5|TRBD2|NA|TRBJ2-1
TGTGCCAGCAGAGTTAGCGGGAGAGTTGGCAATGAGCAGTTCTTC
CASRVSGRVGNEQFF
>TRBV28|NA|NA|TRBJ2-3
TGTGCCAGCAGCAGTTGGGATACGCAGTATTTT
CASSSWDTQYF
>TRBV5-1|NA|few|TRBJ1-2
TGCGCCAGTGGACTTGACGGGAATAACTATGGCTACACCTTC
CASGLDGNNYGYTF
>TRBV29-1|NA|NA|TRBJ2-7
TGCAGCGTTGAGCGCGGCAGGGGAAGCTCCTACGAGCAGTACTTC
CSVERGRGSSYEQYF
>TRBV7-6|TRBD1|NA|TRBJ1-4
TGTGCCAGCAGCTTACTACCCCAGGGGGCGAGGGAAAAACTGTTTTTT
CASSLLPQGAREKLFF
>TRBV5-6|TRBD2|NA|TRBJ2-7
TGTGCCAGCAGCTTGAGTCTAGCGGGATCGGGGTACGAGCAGTACTTC
CASSLSLAGSGYEQYF
>TRBV18|NA|NA|TRBJ1-2
TGTGCCAGCTCACCCGGTGGGAGCTATGGCTACACCTTC
CASSPGGSYGYTF
>TRBV9|TRBD1|NA|TRBJ2-7
TGTGCCAGCAGCCCCGGGACAGGGTGGACCTACGAGCAGTACTTC
CASSPGTGWTYEQYF
>TRBV21-1|NA|NA|TRBJ1-5
TGTGCCAGCAGCAATCGGTCCCATCAGGGTAGCAATCAGCCCCAGCATTTT
CASSNRSHQGSNQPQHF
>TRBV7-3|NA|NA|TRBJ2-3
TGTGCCAGCAGTTCATTAACTAGGAGCACAGATACGCAGTATTTT
CASSSLTRSTDTQYF
>TRBV11-2|TRBD1|NA|TRBJ1-1
TGTGCCAGCAGCTTTACAGGGGACACTGAAGCTTTCTTT
CASSFTGDTEAFF
>TRBV19|NA|NA|TRBJ1-1
TGTGCCAGTAGTATGGTCAGGGTGATCGCTGAAGCTTTCTTT
CASSMVRVIAEAFF
>TRBV11-1|TRBD2|NA|TRBJ2-3
TGTGCCAGCAGCCGACGGACTAGCGGGAGTGGAGATACGCAGTATTTT
CASSRRTSGSGDTQYF
>TRBV28|TRBD2|few|TRBJ2-7
TGTGCCAGCAGTCCTCCCATAGCGGGAGGGTTGAGCGAGCAGTACTTC
CASSPPIAGGLSEQYF
>TRBV5-4|NA|NA|TRBJ1-4
TGTGCCAGCAGATCCTCCTCGGTGGGGCCTGAAAAACTGTTTTTT
CASRSSSVGPEKLFF
>TRBV7-2|TRBD2|NA|TRBJ2-7
TGTGCCAGCAGCTTAGCCGGGACTAGACCTTACGAGCAGTACTTC
CASSLAGTRPYEQYF
>TRBV5-1|TRBD1|NA|TRBJ1-2
TGCGCCAGCAGCTTGGGGTCGACGACAGGGCTGAATGGCTACACCTTC
CASSLGSTTGLNGYTF
>TRBV18|NA|NA|TRBJ1-1
TGTGCCAGCTCACCAGGGGCCGTTGAAGCTTTCTTT
CASSPGAVEAFF
>TRBV19|TRBD1|NA|TRBJ2-2
TGTGCCAGTAGACAGACAGGGGTGGGCGGGGAGCTGTTTTTT
CASRQTGVGGELFF
>TRBV9|TRBD1|NA|TRBJ1-5
TGTGCCAGCAGCCTGACAGGGTATAGCAATCAGCCCCAGCATTTT
CASSLTGYSNQPQHF
>TRBV5-3|TRBD1|NA|TRBJ1-2
TGTGCCAGAAGCTGTCGGGACAGGGTAAACTGTGGCTACACCTTC
CARSCRDRVNCGYTF
>TRBV13|NA|NA|TRBJ1-2
TGTGCCAGCAGCTACGGCCCAGGGTACACCTTC
CASSYGPGYTF
>TRBV19|TRBD1|few|TRBJ1-2
TGTGCCAGTATCTCCAGGACAGGGTTATATGGCTACACCTTC
CASISRTGLYGYTF
>TRBV5-1|NA|NA|TRBJ1-1
TGCGCCAGCAGCTTGGGACTGCCGAACACTGAAGCTTTCTTT
CASSLGLPNTEAFF
>TRBV9|TRBD1|few|TRBJ2-7
TGTGCCAGCAGCGCGGGACAGGGTGGGTACGAGCAGTACTTC
CASSAGQGGYEQYF
>TRBV28|TRBD1|NA|TRBJ1-4
TGTGCCAGCAGTTTCTCAGGGGGGACGACTAATGAAAAACTGTTTTTT
CASSFSGGTTNEKLFF
>TRBV20-1|TRBD2|NA|TRBJ2-7
TGCAGTGCTAGTCCCACTAGCGGGAGCTCCTACGAGCAGTACTTC
CSASPTSGSSYEQYF
>TRBV7-2|TRBD2|NA|TRBJ2-7
TGTGCCAGCAGCTGGACTAGCGCGAGCTCCTACGAGCAGTACTTC
CASSWTSASSYEQYF
>TRBV14|NA|NA|TRBJ1-1
TGTGCCAGCAGCCAAGGCGCGGCTATATGGCTCGAAGCTTTCTTT
CASSQGAAIWLEAFF
>TRBV6-6|TRBD2|once|TRBJ2-5
TGTGCCAGCAGGACGCTAAGGACTAGCGGAGAGACCCAGTACTTC
CASRTLRTSGETQYF